This T cell receptor beta chain derives from a study of blood T cell repertoires in COVID-19. The germline V and J ends were trimmed by 0 bases and 4 bases, with 4 bases remaining between them. This CDR3 spans 13 amino acids. Germline V lookup: CDR1 SGHVS, CDR2 FQNEAQ. All enrollees were roughly 18 to 89 years old and from approximately 25 US areas. Cohorts were assigned according to the clinical history that participants reported. Sequencing used immunoSEQ multiplex PCR; TCRdb keeps in-frame clones, though not all of them. The data show some 460,000 clones, 70% to 90% seen once. The sequenced sample was PBMCs or T cells enriched from blood (not recorded which). The sequence was collected from a woman younger than 30 with acute COVID-19. The rearrangement links TRBV7-8 to TRBJ1-3; D is ambiguous. Here the CDR3 reads CASSLAEGNTIYF. The CDR3 region has the DNA TGTGCCAGCAGCTTAGCGGAGGGAAACACCATATATTTT.